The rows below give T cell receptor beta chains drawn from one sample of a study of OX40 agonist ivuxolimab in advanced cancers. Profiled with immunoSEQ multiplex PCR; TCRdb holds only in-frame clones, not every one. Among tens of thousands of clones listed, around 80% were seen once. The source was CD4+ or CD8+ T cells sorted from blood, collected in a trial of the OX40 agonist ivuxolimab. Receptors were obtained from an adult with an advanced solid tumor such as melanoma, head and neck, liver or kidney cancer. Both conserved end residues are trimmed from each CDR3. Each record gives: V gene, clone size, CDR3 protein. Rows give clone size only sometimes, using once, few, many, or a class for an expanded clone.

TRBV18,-,ASSPTSGRRTDTQY
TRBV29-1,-,SVAQGVGQPQH
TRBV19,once,ASSIEDGNNEQF
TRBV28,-,ASSLAVGQDEQY
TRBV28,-,ATGTGGSDGYT
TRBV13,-,ASSLWANEKLF
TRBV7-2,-,ASSYQRADTQY
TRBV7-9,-,ASSLAGSAEAF
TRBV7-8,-,ASSLAEETQY
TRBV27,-,ASGSPGVRQPQH
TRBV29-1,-,SVGAGAGNTIY
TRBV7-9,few,ASSRSRDSYEQY
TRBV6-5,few,ASRHRDSGGNTIY
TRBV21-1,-,ASSKGIGTRGPYEQY
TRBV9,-,ASSPLPRGDTQY
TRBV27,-,ASSSPRSSYNSPLH
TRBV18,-,ASSTGTSGLTGELF
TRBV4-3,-,ASSQALGYQETQY
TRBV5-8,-,ASSLVRVSYEQY
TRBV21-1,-,ASSSRDTRSYNEQF
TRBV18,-,ASSLNRDRANYGYT
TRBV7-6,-,ASSPDGRNLPGNTIY
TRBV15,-,ATSRGLSETQY
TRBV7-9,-,ASSFPSGRAGETQY
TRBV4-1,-,ASSLRMSLQDEQF
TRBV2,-,ASRYTGQGNEGQY
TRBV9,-,ASSPSSGSYNEQF
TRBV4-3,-,ASSQVRDQPQH
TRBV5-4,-,ASSPGLADYTDTQY
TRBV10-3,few,AISDTRTVGNTIY
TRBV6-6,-,ASSREGQGLYEQY
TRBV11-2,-,ASSLDGLAHYEQY
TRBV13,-,ASSLGTQSNEKLF
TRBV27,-,ASRPAGGINTEAF
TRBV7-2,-,ASSQSLENYGYT
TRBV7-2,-,ASSTPTGANEQF
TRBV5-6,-,ASTELGTVVMNTGELF
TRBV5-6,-,ASSLLSGQPYQETQY
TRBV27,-,ASSRAGANVLT
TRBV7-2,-,ASSHGNAGPYNEQF
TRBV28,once,ASSFRGAGNTIY
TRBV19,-,ASSILAGSGTGELF
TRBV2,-,ASSGPYEQY
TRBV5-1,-,ASSPLGGRETQY
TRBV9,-,ASSKTGGRESEAF
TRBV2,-,ASSASGNTGELF
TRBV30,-,AWINGDSYSFGYT
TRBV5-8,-,ASSLHSGSSYNEQF
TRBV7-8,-,ASSLEGNTEAF
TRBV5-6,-,ASSHRESTEAF
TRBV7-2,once,ASSLAAGVSYNEQF
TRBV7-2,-,ASSLASPYNEQF
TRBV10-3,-,AISEASGNYNEQF
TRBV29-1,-,SAGQGYREQY
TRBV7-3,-,ASSSTSGEPDTQY